Below, 14 T cell receptor beta chains from the same sample are listed, as sequenced in a study of OX40 agonist ivuxolimab in advanced cancers. Clones were read by immunoSEQ multiplex PCR, and TCRdb kept only the in-frame ones, dropping some. The sample comprises about 35,000 clones, around 84% of which are singletons, and 1.5% to 2% rests with the top ten. The starting material was CD4+ or CD8+ T cells sorted from blood, obtained in a trial of the OX40 agonist ivuxolimab. The receptors originated from an adult with an advanced solid tumor such as melanoma, head and neck, liver or kidney cancer.

The chain employs TRBV29-1 and TRBJ1-1; no firm D call. The germline V gene has CDR1 SQVTM and CDR2 ANQGSEA. This CDR3 region has 12 residues. With 7 bases removed from V and 1 base from J, the gap between germline ends came to 10 bases. The CDR3 sequence: CSASSTNTEAFF. The CDR3 DNA reads TGCAGCGCTAGCTCGACGAACACTGAAGCTTTCTTT.

The J gene is TRBJ2-1, the V gene TRBV10-3, with TRBD1 identical over 12 bases. This CDR3 region has 13 residues. The trim removed 6 bases at V and 9 bases at J, leaving 3 bases unmatched. Germline V CDR1 and CDR2: ENHRY, SYGVKD. CDR3 in amino acids: CAISGTGGGEQFF. CDR3 in DNA: TGTGCCATCAGCGGGACAGGGGGCGGTGAGCAGTTCTTC.

Comments on this clone: Relative to the germline gene, one junction end is altered; a read error may explain this. This sequence joins TRBV9 and TRBJ2-7, with TRBD1 identical over 9 bases. CDR3 length equals 14 residues. Germline loops: CDR1 SGDLS, CDR2 YYNGEE. The CDR3 protein is CASSVGGQGYGQYF. The CDR3 nucleotides are TGTGCCAGCAGCGTAGGGGGACAGGGCTACGGGCAGTACTTC.

The V gene is TRBV5-4, the J gene TRBJ2-1; 9 positions agree with TRBD1. V was pared by 2 bases and J by 4 bases, with 7 bases of the junction left unmatched. Germline V gene data show CDR1 as SGHNT and CDR2 as YYREEE (reference sequence). CDR3 size: 16 residues. CDR3 coding DNA: TGTGCCAGCAGCTTCGTGAGACAGGGGGGATACAATGAGCAGTTCTTC. It specifies CASSFVRQGGYNEQFF. Full variable domain (outside the CDR3, taken from reference TRBV5-4 and TRBJ2-1): ETGVTQSPTHLIKTRGQQVTLRCSSQSGHNTVSWYQQALGQGPQFIFQYYREEENGRGNFPPRFSGLQFPNYSSELNVNALELDDSALYLCASSFVRQGGYNEQFFGPGTRLTVL.

In its sample, this clone was seen a few times. The rearrangement uses TRBV7-9 and TRBJ2-7; D is perhaps TRBD1 (6 bases). The V end lost 4 bases, the J end lost 4 bases, and 11 bases lay between the germline ends. The CDR3 loop spans 13 amino acids. Per the germline V gene, CDR1 is SEHNR and CDR2 is FQNEAQ (reference sequence). CDR3 bases: TGTGCCAGCAGCTCCGGGACACAATACGAGCAGTACTTC. Translated, it gives CASSSGTQYEQYF.

V is TRBV5-4 and J is TRBJ1-5, with 7 nucleotides matching TRBD1. The germline CDR1 and CDR2 sequences are SGHNT and YYREEE (reference sequence). Losses at the gene ends were 0 bases for V and 2 bases for J; bases not matched to a gene: 5. The CDR3 is 16 amino acids. The CDR3: CASSLGGGLGNQPQHF. The DNA for the CDR3 is TGTGCCAGCAGCTTGGGAGGGGGCTTAGGCAATCAGCCCCAGCATTTT.

As for this clone: In the same sample, other DNA sequences code for this CDR3. V gene TRBV9 combines with J gene TRBJ2-5, with 11 nucleotides matching TRBD2. The CDR3 extends over 16 amino acids. J lost 1 base, V lost 0 bases, and 2 bases had no gene match. The V gene's germline CDR1 is SGDLS and CDR2 YYNGEE. DNA of the CDR3: TGTGCCAGCAGCGTAGCTAGCGGGGGGTCCCAAGAGACCCAGTACTTC. Translation gives CASSVASGGSQETQYF.

V is TRBV2 and J is TRBJ2-5; D is possibly TRBD2 (5 bases). From germline, CDR1 is SNHLY and CDR2 FYNNEI. The CDR3 contains 15 residues. V was cut by 10 bases and J by 5 bases, with 23 bases left in between. The CDR3 reads CAISPGLTRVETQYF. CDR3 bases: TGTGCCATCTCACCCGGACTCACTCGGGTTGAGACCCAGTACTTC.

V gene TRBV6-1 combines with J gene TRBJ1-1; unclear D gene. This CDR3 is built from 13 residues. Between the trimmed V and J ends, which lost 7 bases and 2 bases, there was a span of 11 bases. Looked up from germline, CDR1 is MNHNS and CDR2 is SASEGT. The CDR3 DNA reads TGTGCCAGCACTCGGACGGATAACACTGAAGCTTTCTTT. This sequence encodes CASTRTDNTEAFF.

This clone rates as medium-sized. J is TRBJ1-5 and V is TRBV7-2, with a possible D match to TRBD1 (6 bases). Trimming removed 5 bases at V and 0 bases at J, with 11 bases between. Germline CDR1 SGHTA, CDR2 FQGNSA. The CDR3 is 15 residues long. The CDR3 here is CASSPGGASNQPQHF. The DNA of the CDR3 is TGTGCCAGCAGCCCCGGGGGGGCTAGCAATCAGCCCCAGCATTTT.

This clone appeared a single time. The rearrangement links TRBV7-2 to TRBJ1-6; TRBD1 matches at 10 bases. From germline, CDR1 is SGHTA and CDR2 FQGNSA. The CDR3 consists of 15 residues. V was clipped by 5 bases and J by 7 bases; unmatched bases: 5. CDR3 protein: CASSVSGQGNSPLHF. CDR3 in DNA: TGTGCCAGCAGCGTATCGGGACAGGGGAATTCACCCCTCCACTTT.

J is TRBJ2-7 and V is TRBV10-3; D might be TRBD1 or TRBD2, each matching 6 bases. This CDR3 contains 14 residues. V lost 0 bases and J 7 bases, leaving 13 bases between the germline ends. The germline CDR1 and CDR2 sequences are ENHRY and SYGVKD. The CDR3 DNA reads as TGTGCCATCAGTGAGTCACAAGGAGGGGGGGAGCAGTACTTC. Its translation: CAISESQGGGEQYF.

This clone was observed a few times. Other DNA sequences from this sample encode an identical CDR3 as well. The chain employs TRBV7-9 and TRBJ1-2; D is undetermined. V was trimmed by 5 bases and J by 0 bases, leaving 4 bases between them. Germline values: CDR1 SEHNR, CDR2 FQNEAQ (reference sequence). There are 12 residues in the CDR3. The CDR3 reads CASSTPNYGYTF. Here the CDR3 DNA reads TGTGCCAGCAGCACACCTAACTATGGCTACACCTTC. The full variable domain, with the rest looked up from reference TRBV7-9 and TRBJ1-2, is DTGVSQNPRHKITKRGQNVTFRCDPISEHNRLYWYRQTLGQGPEFLTYFQNEAQLEKSRLLSDRFSAERPKGSFSTLEIQRTEQGDSAMYLCASSTPNYGYTFGSGTRLTVV.

The chain has TRBV2 and TRBJ1-5, with D unclear. CDR3 length: 14 amino acids. The germline V gene has CDR1 SNHLY and CDR2 FYNNEI. Deletions cut 4 bases from V and 5 bases from J, with 12 bases between. For the CDR3, the DNA is TGTGCCAGCAGTGGTCCGGCGGCCTATCAGCCCCAGCATTTT. This translates into CASSGPAAYQPQHF.